This T cell receptor (beta chain) was observed in a study of T cell responses to AZD1222 COVID-19 vaccine. The table came from immunoSEQ multiplex PCR; TCRdb's copy has only in-frame clones and leaves some out. The sample carries 140,000 to 150,000 clones, about 90% recorded once. About this clone: Its antigen is undetermined.

Study-level results: Elevations in Spike-specific TCR breadth and depth followed administration of two AZD1222 doses. A mostly white British donor set with more females was recruited, and clonal diversity was possibly underestimated.

The sequence was obtained from an adult in good health. The source material was peripheral blood, sampled on day 0 of MenACWY control vaccination.

DNA of the CDR3: TGTGCCAGCAGCCTTCGGGGTAGCGGATACACCGGGGAGCTGTTTTTT. Translating it yields CASSLRGSGYTGELFF. The rearrangement joins TRBV9 to TRBJ2-2, with D maybe TRBD2 (6 bases). Trimming shortened V by 4 bases and J by 3 bases, and 16 bases separated the two germline ends. The CDR3 totals 16 residues. CDR1 and CDR2 from the germline V gene are SGDLS and YYNGEE.